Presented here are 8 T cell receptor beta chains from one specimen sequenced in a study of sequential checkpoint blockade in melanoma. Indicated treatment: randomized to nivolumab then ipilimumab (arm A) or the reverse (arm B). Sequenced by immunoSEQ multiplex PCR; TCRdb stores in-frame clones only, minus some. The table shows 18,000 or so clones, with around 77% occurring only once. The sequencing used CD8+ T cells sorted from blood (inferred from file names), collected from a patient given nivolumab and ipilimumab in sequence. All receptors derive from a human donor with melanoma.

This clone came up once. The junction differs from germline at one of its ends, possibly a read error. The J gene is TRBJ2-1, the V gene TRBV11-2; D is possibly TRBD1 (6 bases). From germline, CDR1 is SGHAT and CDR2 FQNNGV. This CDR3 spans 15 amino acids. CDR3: CASSVEVGPQGGEFF. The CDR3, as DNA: TGTGCCAGCAGCGTAGAGGTAGGGCCACAGGGTGGGGAGTTCTTC.

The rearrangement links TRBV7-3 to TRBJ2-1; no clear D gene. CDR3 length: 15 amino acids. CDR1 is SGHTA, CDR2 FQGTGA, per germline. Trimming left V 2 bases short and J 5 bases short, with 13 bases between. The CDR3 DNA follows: TGTGCCAGCAGCTTAGCGGCGGCTCCTGACAATGAGCAGTTCTTC. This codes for CASSLAAAPDNEQFF.

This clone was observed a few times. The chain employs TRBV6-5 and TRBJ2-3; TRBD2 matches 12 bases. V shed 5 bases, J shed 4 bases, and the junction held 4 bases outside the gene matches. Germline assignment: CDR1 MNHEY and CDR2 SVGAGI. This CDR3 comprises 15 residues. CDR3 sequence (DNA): TGTGCCAGCAGTACACTAGCGGGGGGATCAGATACGCAGTATTTT. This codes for CASSTLAGGSDTQYF.

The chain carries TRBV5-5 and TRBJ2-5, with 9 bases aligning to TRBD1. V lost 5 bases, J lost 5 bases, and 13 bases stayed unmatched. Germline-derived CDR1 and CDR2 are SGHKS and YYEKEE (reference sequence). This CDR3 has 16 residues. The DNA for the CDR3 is TGTGCCAGCAGTCCCCCAGGACAGGGGTTCGGGGAGACCCAGTACTTC. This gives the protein CASSPPGQGFGETQYF.

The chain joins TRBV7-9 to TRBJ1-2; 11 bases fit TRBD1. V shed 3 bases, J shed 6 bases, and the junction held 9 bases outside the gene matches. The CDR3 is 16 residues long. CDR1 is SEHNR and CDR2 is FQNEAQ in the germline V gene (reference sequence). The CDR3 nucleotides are TGTGCCAGCAGCTTCGGACAGGGGGCGGGTTCGGATGGCTACACCTTC. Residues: CASSFGQGAGSDGYTF.

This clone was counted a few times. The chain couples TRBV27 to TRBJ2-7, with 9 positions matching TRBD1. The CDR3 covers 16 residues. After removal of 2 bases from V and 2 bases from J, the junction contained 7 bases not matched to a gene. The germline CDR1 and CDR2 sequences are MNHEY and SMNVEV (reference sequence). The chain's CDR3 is CASSLTGGLRPYEQYF. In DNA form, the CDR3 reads TGTGCCAGCAGTTTAACAGGGGGCTTGAGACCCTACGAGCAGTACTTC.

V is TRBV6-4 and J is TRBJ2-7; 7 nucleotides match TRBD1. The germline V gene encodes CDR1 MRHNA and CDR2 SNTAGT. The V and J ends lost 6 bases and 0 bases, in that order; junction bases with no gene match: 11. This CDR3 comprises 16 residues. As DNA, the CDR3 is TGTGCCAGCAGAGGATTTCGGACAGGATTCTCCTACGAGCAGTACTTC. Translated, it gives CASRGFRTGFSYEQYF.

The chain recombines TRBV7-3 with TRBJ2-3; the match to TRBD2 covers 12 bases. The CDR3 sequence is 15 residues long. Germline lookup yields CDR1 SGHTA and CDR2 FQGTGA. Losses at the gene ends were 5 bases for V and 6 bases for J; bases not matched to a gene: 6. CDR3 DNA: TGTGCCAGCAGCCCCACTAGCGGGGGGAGGGATACGCAGTATTTT. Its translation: CASSPTSGGRDTQYF.